The 25 T cell receptor beta chains presented below share a single source sample, sequenced in a study of blood T cell repertoires in COVID-19. The repertoire was sequenced with immunoSEQ multiplex PCR; TCRdb's copy has only in-frame clones and lacks some. This sample has some 170,000 clones; about 92% occur once, and the top ten carry 15% to 20%. The sequencing sample was made of peripheral blood. The source is a man aged 55 to 70 with active or convalescent COVID-19.

The chain couples TRBV18 to TRBJ1-5; D might be TRBD1 (5 bases). This CDR3 region has 17 residues. Trimming took off 3 bases at V and 2 bases at J, with 17 bases between the two ends. The germline V gene has CDR1 KGHSH and CDR2 LQKENI. The CDR3 DNA follows: TGTGCCAGCTCACCCCCGGCGGGTGGAGGGGGCAATCAGCCCCAGCATTTT. It codes for CASSPPAGGGGNQPQHF.

This clone was observed a single time. The gene calls are TRBV27 and TRBJ1-1; D is perhaps TRBD1 (5 bases). From germline, CDR1 is MNHEY and CDR2 SMNVEV (reference sequence). V lost 4 bases and J lost 4, with 13 bases in between. The length of the CDR3 is 14 residues. CDR3: CASSSGITGTEAFF. As DNA, the CDR3 is TGTGCCAGCAGTTCTGGCATAACAGGCACTGAAGCTTTCTTT.

The gene calls are TRBV7-2 and TRBJ1-4, with D possibly matching TRBD1 (5 bases). Germline V lookup: CDR1 SGHTA, CDR2 FQGNSA. The CDR3 length is 15 residues. The ends were cut back, 4 bases at V and 8 bases at J, with 17 bases in the middle. CDR3 region: CASSSLRGAGEKLFF. The CDR3, as DNA: TGTGCCAGCAGCTCCCTCCGTGGGGCGGGGGAAAAACTGTTTTTT. Variable domain in full (rest from reference TRBV7-2 and TRBJ1-4): GAGVSQSPSNKVTEKGKDVELRCDPISGHTALYWYRQSLGQGLEFLIYFQGNSAPDKSGLPSDRFSAERTGGSVSTLTIQRTQQEDSAVYLCASSSLRGAGEKLFFGSGTQLSVL.

This clone showed up just once. The chain carries TRBV6-5 and TRBJ2-1; 12 bases fit TRBD1. The V gene end was trimmed by 2 bases and the J gene end by 4 bases; junction bases not matched to a gene: 3. Germline V CDR1 and CDR2: MNHEY, SVGAGI. The CDR3 loop spans 16 amino acids. The DNA for the CDR3 is TGTGCCAGCAGTTACAGGGGACAGGGGGCTTACAATGAGCAGTTCTTC. Protein product: CASSYRGQGAYNEQFF.

The chain joins TRBV27 to TRBJ1-6, with TRBD1 identical over 10 bases. V lost 1 base to trimming and J lost 10 bases; unmatched junction nucleotides: 16. This CDR3 has 19 residues. Germline loops: CDR1 MNHEY, CDR2 SMNVEV (reference sequence). CDR3 protein: CASSLFGRTLTGGISPLHF. The CDR3 DNA reads TGTGCCAGCAGTTTATTCGGCCGGACATTGACAGGGGGCATCTCACCCCTCCACTTT.

The gene calls are TRBV12-3 or TRBV12-4 and TRBJ1-2; 8 bases align to TRBD1. This CDR3 is 13 amino acids long. After removal of 6 bases from V and 2 bases from J, the junction contained 2 bases not matched to a gene. CDR3 in DNA: TGTGCCAGCAGAAGACAGGGGAACTATGGCTACACCTTC. As protein: CASRRQGNYGYTF.

The genes are TRBV5-1 and TRBJ2-7; weak D call: TRBD1 (6 bases). This CDR3 contains 15 residues. Germline assignment: CDR1 SGHRS and CDR2 YFSETQ. With 2 bases removed from V and 5 bases from J, the gap between germline ends came to 17 bases. Here the CDR3 DNA reads TGCGCCAGCAGCTTAAATGGGGGCAGCTACGACGAGCAGTACTTC. Translated, it gives CASSLNGGSYDEQYF.

The chain recombines TRBV19 with TRBJ1-6; no firm D call. In germline, CDR1 is LNHDA, CDR2 SQIVND (reference sequence). V lost 5 bases to trimming and J lost 7 bases, with 12 bases between them. The CDR3 extends over 14 amino acids. CDR3 amino acids: CASSSMGGNSPLHF. CDR3 in DNA: TGTGCCAGTAGTTCCATGGGAGGGAATTCACCCCTCCACTTT.

The chain employs TRBV3-1 (or the pseudogene TRBV3-2) and TRBJ2-5; 9 positions agree with TRBD2. After removal of 4 bases from V and 4 bases from J, the junction contained 10 bases not matched to a gene. The CDR3 runs to 16 residues. Germline CDR1 and CDR2: LGHDT and YNNKEL (reference sequence). CDR3 in DNA: TGTGCCAGCAGCCCCGCTAGCGGGGTTGGTCGAGAGACCCAGTACTTC. Encoded protein: CASSPASGVGRETQYF.

The V call is TRBV2, the J call TRBJ2-7, with 7 bases lining up with TRBD1. V shed 0 bases and J 7 bases; nucleotides not matched to a gene: 9. This CDR3 region has 15 residues. In germline, CDR1 is SNHLY, CDR2 FYNNEI. As DNA, the CDR3 is TGTGCCAGCAGTGAAGCGCTAAGGGCAGGGGGAGAGCAGTACTTC. This sequence encodes CASSEALRAGGEQYF.

This chain uses TRBV14 with TRBJ1-1, with 8 positions matching TRBD1. Trimming at V came to 0 bases and at J to 0 bases, leaving 6 bases not matched to a gene. Looked up from germline, CDR1 is SGHDN and CDR2 is FVKESK. The CDR3 extends over 17 amino acids. The CDR3 reads CASSQEPQGAMNTEAFF. The CDR3 nucleotides read TGTGCCAGCAGCCAAGAACCTCAGGGGGCCATGAACACTGAAGCTTTCTTT.

The rearrangement links TRBV25-1 to TRBJ2-1; D may be TRBD1 (6 bases). V was cut by 6 bases and J by 10 bases, with 13 bases left in between. The CDR3 totals 12 residues. CDR1 is MGHDK, CDR2 SYGVNS, per germline. CDR3 region: CASSLTGVEQFF. CDR3 nucleotides: TGTGCCAGCAGCCTGACAGGAGTAGAGCAGTTCTTC. The whole variable domain, filled in from reference TRBV25-1 and TRBJ2-1, reads EADIYQTPRYLVIGTGKKITLECSQTMGHDKMYWYQQDPGMELHLIHYSYGVNSTEKGDLSSESTVSRIRTEHFPLTLESARPSHTSQYLCASSLTGVEQFFGPGTRLTVL.

The chain couples TRBV2 to TRBJ2-2; D is perhaps TRBD1 (6 bases). V was trimmed by 3 bases and J by 0 bases, leaving 26 bases between them. The CDR3 consists of 21 residues. The germline V gene encodes CDR1 SNHLY and CDR2 FYNNEI. The CDR3 is CASSEVTWGLRYSTNTGELFF. The CDR3 DNA sequence: TGTGCCAGCAGTGAGGTGACGTGGGGGCTAAGGTATAGCACGAACACCGGGGAGCTGTTTTTT. Supplemented by reference TRBV2 and TRBJ2-2, the full variable domain reads EPEVTQTPSHQVTQMGQEVILRCVPISNHLYFYWYRQILGQKVEFLVSFYNNEISEKSEIFDDQFSVERPDGSNFTLKIRSTKLEDSAMYFCASSEVTWGLRYSTNTGELFFGEGSRLTVL.

V usage is TRBV5-1 and J usage is TRBJ2-3; D is perhaps TRBD1 (5 bases). Germline lookup yields CDR1 SGHRS and CDR2 YFSETQ. This CDR3 spans 15 amino acids. V lost 5 bases to trimming and J lost 2 bases, with 15 bases between them. This CDR3 is CASSRDRVITDTQYF. The CDR3 DNA follows: TGCGCCAGCAGTCGTGACAGAGTAATCACAGATACGCAGTATTTT.

J is TRBJ2-7 and V is TRBV6-1; a weak D match, TRBD2 (6 bases). Per germline, CDR1 MNHNS and CDR2 SASEGT. Trimming pared 2 bases from V and 3 bases from J, leaving 11 bases between. CDR3 length: 14 amino acids. CDR3 loop: CASSEQAGGYEQYF. In DNA, the CDR3 is TGTGCCAGCAGTGAACAGGCCGGGGGCTACGAGCAGTACTTC.

V usage is TRBV7-8 and J usage is TRBJ2-5; tentative D call: TRBD1 (6 bases). CDR3 length: 14 amino acids. Germline-derived CDR1 and CDR2 are SGHVS and FQNEAQ. V shed 1 base and J shed 5 bases, with 11 bases lying between them. In DNA form, the CDR3 reads TGTGCCAGCAGCTTAGGGGGGCTTTCGGAGACCCAGTACTTC. As protein: CASSLGGLSETQYF.

The chain has TRBV18 and TRBJ2-6; TRBD1 is a possible D gene (6 bases). The CDR3 extends over 16 amino acids. V lost 3 bases and J 4 bases, leaving 13 bases between the germline ends. Germline V gene lookup returns CDR1 KGHSH and CDR2 LQKENI. CDR3 region: CASSPPPGAGANVLTF. The CDR3 nucleotides are TGTGCCAGCTCACCCCCACCAGGGGCGGGGGCCAACGTCCTGACTTTC.

The V gene is TRBV5-1, the J gene TRBJ1-1, with TRBD1 identical over 9 bases. The CDR3 contains 15 residues. The ends lost 4 bases at V and 5 bases at J; junction bases unmatched: 9. In germline, CDR1 is SGHRS, CDR2 YFSETQ. CDR3 loop: CASSKVRDRDTEAFF. CDR3 in DNA: TGCGCCAGCAGCAAGGTCCGGGACAGGGATACTGAAGCTTTCTTT.

The J gene is TRBJ1-5, the V gene TRBV5-6; 8 nucleotides match TRBD1. V shed 4 bases and J 3 bases; nucleotides not matched to a gene: 6. From germline, CDR1 is SGHDT and CDR2 YYEEEE. The CDR3 extends over 15 amino acids. CDR3 coding DNA: TGTGCCAGCAGCAACCGGGACAGGATCAATCAGCCCCAGCATTTT. This translates into CASSNRDRINQPQHF.

The chain couples TRBV5-1 to TRBJ1-1; the D gene is possibly TRBD1 (6 bases). The germline CDR1 and CDR2 sequences are SGHRS and YFSETQ. The length of the CDR3 is 13 residues. Trimming removed 6 bases from V and 8 bases from J, with 17 bases in between. CDR3 region: CASNRDIGSEAFF. The CDR3 DNA reads as TGCGCCAGCAACCGGGACATAGGCTCCGAAGCTTTCTTT.

This clone came up once. The chain links TRBV4-2 to TRBJ1-5; the D is unclear. The CDR3 consists of 13 residues. V lost 1 base, J lost 6 bases, and 7 bases lay in between. Germline CDR1 is LGHNA and CDR2 is YNFKEQ. CDR3 amino acids: CASSQGEGQPQHF. The CDR3 coding sequence is TGTGCCAGCAGCCAAGGCGAGGGTCAGCCCCAGCATTTT.

The genes are TRBV14 and TRBJ2-1; no clear D gene. V was pared by 2 bases and J by 7 bases, with 12 bases between. Germline CDR1 is SGHDN and CDR2 is FVKESK. The CDR3 extends over 14 amino acids. Here the CDR3 reads CASSQSGPANEQFF. In DNA, the CDR3 is TGTGCCAGCAGCCAAAGTGGGCCGGCTAATGAGCAGTTCTTC.

V usage is TRBV30 and J usage is TRBJ1-2, with D possibly TRBD1 on 6 matching bases. CDR1 is GTSNPN and CDR2 is SVGIG in the germline V gene (reference sequence). This CDR3 comprises 13 residues. Trimming removed 0 bases from V and 7 bases from J, with 12 bases in between. The DNA of the CDR3 is TGTGCCTGGAGTGTAGGGGGGGCCTCTGGCTACACCTTC. Translation gives CAWSVGGASGYTF.

The genes are TRBV18 and TRBJ2-2; D not resolved. The CDR3 contains 16 residues. Trimming removed 0 bases at V and 2 bases at J, with 10 bases between. Per germline, CDR1 KGHSH and CDR2 LQKENI. CDR3: CASSPPNSRNTGELFF. CDR3 in DNA: TGTGCCAGCTCACCACCCAACTCGCGCAACACCGGGGAGCTGTTTTTT.

The rearrangement joins TRBV6-2 or TRBV6-3 to TRBJ2-1; possible D gene TRBD2, 6 bases. The germline V and J ends were trimmed by 6 bases and 10 bases, with 13 bases remaining between them. Per germline, CDR1 MNHEY and CDR2 SVGEGT. This CDR3 is 12 amino acids long. The CDR3 region is CASSNVRGEQFF. CDR3 coding DNA: TGTGCCAGCAGCAACGTGCGGGGAGAGCAGTTCTTC.